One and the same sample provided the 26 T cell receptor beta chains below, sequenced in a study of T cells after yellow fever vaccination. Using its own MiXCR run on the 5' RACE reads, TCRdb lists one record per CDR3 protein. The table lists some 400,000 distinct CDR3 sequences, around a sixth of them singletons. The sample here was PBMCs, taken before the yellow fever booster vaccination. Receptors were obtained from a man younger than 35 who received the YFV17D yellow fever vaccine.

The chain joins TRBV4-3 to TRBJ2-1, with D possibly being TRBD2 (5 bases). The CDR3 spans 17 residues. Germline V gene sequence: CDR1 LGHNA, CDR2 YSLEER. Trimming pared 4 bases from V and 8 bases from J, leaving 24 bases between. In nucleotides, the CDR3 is TGCGCCAGCAGCCTCCGTTTTGCCGGGGTCATCATCCATGAGCAGTTCTTC. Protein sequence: CASSLRFAGVIIHEQFF.

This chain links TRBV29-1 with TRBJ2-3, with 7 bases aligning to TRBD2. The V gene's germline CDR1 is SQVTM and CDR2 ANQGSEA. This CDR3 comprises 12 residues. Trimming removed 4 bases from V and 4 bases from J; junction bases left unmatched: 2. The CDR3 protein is CSVGAGPDTQYF. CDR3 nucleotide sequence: TGCAGCGTTGGAGCGGGGCCAGATACGCAGTATTTT.

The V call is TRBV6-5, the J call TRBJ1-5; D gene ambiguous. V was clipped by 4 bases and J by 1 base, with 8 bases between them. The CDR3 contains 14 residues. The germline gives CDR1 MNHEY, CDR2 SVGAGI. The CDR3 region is CASSSRNSNQPQHF. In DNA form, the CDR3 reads TGTGCCAGCAGTTCCCGTAACAGCAATCAGCCCCAGCATTTT.

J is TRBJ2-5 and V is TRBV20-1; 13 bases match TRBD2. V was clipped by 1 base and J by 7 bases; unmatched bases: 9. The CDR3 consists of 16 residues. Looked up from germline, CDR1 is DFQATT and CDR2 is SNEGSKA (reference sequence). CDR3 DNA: TGCAGTGCTAGAGTGGGGGGGACTAGCGGGACAGGGACCCAGTACTTC. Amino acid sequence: CSARVGGTSGTGTQYF.

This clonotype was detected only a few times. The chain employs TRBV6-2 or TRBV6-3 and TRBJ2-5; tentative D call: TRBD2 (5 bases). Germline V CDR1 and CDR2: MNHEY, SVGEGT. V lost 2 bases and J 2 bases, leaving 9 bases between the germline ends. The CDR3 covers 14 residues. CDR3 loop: CASSYQTSQETQYF. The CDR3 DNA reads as TGTGCCAGCAGTTACCAAACTAGTCAAGAGACCCAGTACTTC.

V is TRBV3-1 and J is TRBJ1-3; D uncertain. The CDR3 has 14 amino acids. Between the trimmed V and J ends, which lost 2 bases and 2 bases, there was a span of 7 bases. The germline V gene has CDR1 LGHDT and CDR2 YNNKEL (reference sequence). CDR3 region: CASSQSGAGNTIYF. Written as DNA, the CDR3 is TGTGCCAGCAGCCAATCAGGTGCTGGAAACACCATATATTTT. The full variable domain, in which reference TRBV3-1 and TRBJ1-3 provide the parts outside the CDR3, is DTAVSQTPKYLVTQMGNDKSIKCEQNLGHDTMYWYKQDSKKFLKIMFSYNNKELIINETVPNRFSPKSPDKAHLNLHINSLELGDSAVYFCASSQSGAGNTIYFGEGSWLTVV.

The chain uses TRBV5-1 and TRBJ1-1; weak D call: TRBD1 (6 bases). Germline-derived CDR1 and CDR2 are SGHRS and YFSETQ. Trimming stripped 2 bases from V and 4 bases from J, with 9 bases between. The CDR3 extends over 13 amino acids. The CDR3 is CASSLSDSTEAFF. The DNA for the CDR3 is TGCGCCAGCAGCTTATCGGACAGCACTGAAGCTTTCTTT.

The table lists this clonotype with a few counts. In DNA form, the CDR3 reads TGTGCCAGCAGCCATTGTACCTACGGACAGGGACTTTTCCCCGGGCAGTACGTC. Protein product: CASSHCTYGQGLFPGQYV. This chain connects TRBV3-1 to TRBJ2-7; 8 bases line up with TRBD1. V lost 3 bases, J lost 9 bases, and 22 bases stayed unmatched. The germline V gene has CDR1 LGHDT and CDR2 YNNKEL (reference sequence). The CDR3 sequence is 18 residues long.

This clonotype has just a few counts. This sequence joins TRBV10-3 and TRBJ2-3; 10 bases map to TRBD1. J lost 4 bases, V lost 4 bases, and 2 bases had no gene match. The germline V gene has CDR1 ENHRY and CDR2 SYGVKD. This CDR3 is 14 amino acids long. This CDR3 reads CAISGTGGADTQYF. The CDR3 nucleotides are TGTGCCATCAGTGGGACAGGGGGAGCAGATACGCAGTATTTT.

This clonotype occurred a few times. CDR3 residues: CASSYGGGSVETQYF. The CDR3 nucleotides are TGTGCCAGCAGTTACGGGGGGGGGAGCGTGGAGACCCAGTACTTC. V and J are TRBV12-3 or TRBV12-4 and TRBJ2-5, with 8 bases matching TRBD2. The CDR3 has 15 amino acids. The junction had 9 bases not matched to a gene; V was cut back by 4 bases and J by 5 bases.

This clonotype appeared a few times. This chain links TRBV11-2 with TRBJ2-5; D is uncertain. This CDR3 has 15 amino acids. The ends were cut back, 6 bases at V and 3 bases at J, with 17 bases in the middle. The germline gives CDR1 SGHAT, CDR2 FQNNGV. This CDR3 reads CASRPIGQREETQYF. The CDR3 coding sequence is TGTGCCAGCAGACCGATTGGGCAGAGAGAAGAGACCCAGTACTTC.

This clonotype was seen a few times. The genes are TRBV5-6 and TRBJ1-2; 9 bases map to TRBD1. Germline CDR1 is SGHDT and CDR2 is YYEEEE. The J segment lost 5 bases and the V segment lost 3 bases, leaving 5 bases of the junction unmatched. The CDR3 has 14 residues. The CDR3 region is CASSSRDRAYGYTF. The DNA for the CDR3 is TGTGCCAGCAGCTCCCGGGACAGGGCATATGGCTACACCTTC.

Written as DNA, the CDR3 is TGCGCCAGCAGCTTGACTCCGGGACAGGGGAACTATGGCTACACCTTC. Its translation: CASSLTPGQGNYGYTF. The chain recombines TRBV5-1 with TRBJ1-2, with 10 bases identical to TRBD1. The V gene end was trimmed by 1 base and the J gene end by 2 bases; junction bases not matched to a gene: 5. Germline V gene data show CDR1 as SGHRS and CDR2 as YFSETQ. The CDR3 runs 16 residues.

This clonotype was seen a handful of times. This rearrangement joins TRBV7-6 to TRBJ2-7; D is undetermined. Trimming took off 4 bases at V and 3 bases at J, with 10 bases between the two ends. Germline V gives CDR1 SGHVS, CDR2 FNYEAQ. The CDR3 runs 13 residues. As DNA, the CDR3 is TGTGCCAGCAGCTCCGGAACAGACTACGAGCAGTACGTC. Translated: CASSSGTDYEQYV.

The CDR3 DNA reads as TGCAGCGTTGAATCCAGGGCCCGGGACAGGGGGATTGGAACTGAAGCTTTCTTT. Its protein is CSVESRARDRGIGTEAFF. The V call is TRBV29-1, the J call TRBJ1-1; 11 positions agree with TRBD1. The CDR3 has 18 amino acids. V shed 2 bases, J shed 5 bases, and the junction held 16 bases outside the gene matches. From germline, CDR1 is SQVTM and CDR2 ANQGSEA.

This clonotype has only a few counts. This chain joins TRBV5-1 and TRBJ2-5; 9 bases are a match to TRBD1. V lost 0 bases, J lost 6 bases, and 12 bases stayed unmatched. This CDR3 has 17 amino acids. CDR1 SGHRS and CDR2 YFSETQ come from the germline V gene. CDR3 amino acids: CASSLAGTGRVRQTQYF. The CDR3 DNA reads TGCGCCAGCAGCTTGGCTGGGACAGGGAGGGTCCGGCAGACCCAGTACTTC.

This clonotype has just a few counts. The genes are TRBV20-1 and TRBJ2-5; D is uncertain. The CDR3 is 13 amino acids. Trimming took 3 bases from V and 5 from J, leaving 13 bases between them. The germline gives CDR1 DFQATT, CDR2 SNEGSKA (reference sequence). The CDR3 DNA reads TGCAGTGCTAGTGGAGCTAGTATCGAGACCCAGTACTTC. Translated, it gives CSASGASIETQYF.

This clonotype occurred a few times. The CDR3: CAWSSSYNSPLHF. The CDR3 DNA reads TGTGCCTGGAGCAGCTCCTATAATTCACCCCTCCACTTT. The V gene is TRBV30, the J gene TRBJ1-6, with D unclear. This CDR3 spans 13 amino acids. CDR1 and CDR2 from the germline V gene are GTSNPN and SVGIG (reference sequence). Trimming left V 3 bases short and J 0 bases short, with 3 bases between.

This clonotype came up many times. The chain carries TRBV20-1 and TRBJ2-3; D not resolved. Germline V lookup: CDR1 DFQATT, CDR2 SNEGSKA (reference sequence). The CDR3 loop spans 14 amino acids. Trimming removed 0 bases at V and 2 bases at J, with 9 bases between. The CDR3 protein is CSAREPPLTDTQYF. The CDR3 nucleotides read TGCAGTGCTAGAGAACCCCCCCTCACAGATACGCAGTATTTT.

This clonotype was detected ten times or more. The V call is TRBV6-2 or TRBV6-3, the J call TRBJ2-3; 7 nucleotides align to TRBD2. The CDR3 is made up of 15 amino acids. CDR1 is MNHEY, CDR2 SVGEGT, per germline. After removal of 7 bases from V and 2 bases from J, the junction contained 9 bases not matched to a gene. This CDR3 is CASTHGLADTDTQYF. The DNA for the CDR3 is TGTGCCAGCACTCACGGGCTAGCGGACACAGATACGCAGTATTTT.

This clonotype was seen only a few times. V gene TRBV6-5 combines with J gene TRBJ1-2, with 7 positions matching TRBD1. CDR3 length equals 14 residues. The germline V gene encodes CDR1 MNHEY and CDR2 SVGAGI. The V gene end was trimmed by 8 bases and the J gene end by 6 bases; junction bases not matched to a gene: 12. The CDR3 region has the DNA TGTGCCAGCGCAGTGCAGGGGGGGAGTCATGGCTACACCTTC. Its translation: CASAVQGGSHGYTF.

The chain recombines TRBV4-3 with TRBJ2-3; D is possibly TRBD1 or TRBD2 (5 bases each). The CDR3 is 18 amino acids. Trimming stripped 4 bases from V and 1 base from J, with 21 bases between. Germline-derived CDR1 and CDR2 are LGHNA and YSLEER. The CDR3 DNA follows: TGCGCCAGCAGCCCACGGGAAGGGACGGCGGAGGGCACAGATACGCAGTATTTT. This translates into CASSPREGTAEGTDTQYF.

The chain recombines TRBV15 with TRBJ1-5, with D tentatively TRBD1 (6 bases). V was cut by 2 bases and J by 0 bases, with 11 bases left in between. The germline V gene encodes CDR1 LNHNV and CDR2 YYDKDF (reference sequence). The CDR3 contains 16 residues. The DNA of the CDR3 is TGTGCCACCAGCAGACCATACAGGGATAGCAATCAGCCCCAGCATTTT. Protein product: CATSRPYRDSNQPQHF.

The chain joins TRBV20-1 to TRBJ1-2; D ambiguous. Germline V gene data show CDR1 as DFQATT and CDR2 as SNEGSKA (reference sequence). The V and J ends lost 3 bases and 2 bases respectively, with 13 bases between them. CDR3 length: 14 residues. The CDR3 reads CSARPGTSNYGYTF. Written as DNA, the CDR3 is TGCAGTGCTAGGCCGGGAACCAGCAACTATGGCTACACCTTC.

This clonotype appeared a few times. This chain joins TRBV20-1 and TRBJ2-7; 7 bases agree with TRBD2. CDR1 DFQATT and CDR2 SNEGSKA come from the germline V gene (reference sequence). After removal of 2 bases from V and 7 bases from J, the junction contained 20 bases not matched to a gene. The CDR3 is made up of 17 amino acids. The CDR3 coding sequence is TGCAGTGCTAGATCCCTACTCAGCGCAGGGACCGGGGGGGAGCAGTACTTC. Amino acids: CSARSLLSAGTGGEQYF.

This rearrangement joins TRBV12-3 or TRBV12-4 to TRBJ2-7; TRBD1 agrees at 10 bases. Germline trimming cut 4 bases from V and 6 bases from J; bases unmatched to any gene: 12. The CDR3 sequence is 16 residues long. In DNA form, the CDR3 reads TGTGCCAGCAGTTACCCCCCCGGGACAGGGGTAATCGAGCAGTACGTC. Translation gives CASSYPPGTGVIEQYV.